These 21 T cell receptor beta chains were sequenced from one sample in a study of blood T cell repertoires in COVID-19. Data came from immunoSEQ multiplex PCR; TCRdb stores just in-frame clones and leaves some out. The sample holds roughly 88,000 clones, 85% to 95% seen once. The sequenced sample was peripheral blood. The receptors derive from a woman aged 45-59 years in a cohort sampled during active COVID-19.

V gene TRBV2 combines with J gene TRBJ2-7, with D possibly matching TRBD1 (5 bases). The germline V gene encodes CDR1 SNHLY and CDR2 FYNNEI. V was shortened by 7 bases and J by 1 base, with 14 bases between the two germline ends. This CDR3 has 14 residues. CDR3 DNA: TGTGCCAGCAAAAAAGAGACAGAGTCCTACGAGCAGTACTTC. Its translation is CASKKETESYEQYF.

V usage is TRBV18 and J usage is TRBJ2-1, with D unclear. The CDR3 totals 19 residues. Trimming stripped 2 bases from V and 2 bases from J, with 22 bases between. Germline-derived CDR1 and CDR2 are KGHSH and LQKENI. The CDR3 nucleotides read TGTGCCAGCTCACCAATCAACCCCTTTGTGCGAGAGGCCTACAATGAGCAGTTCTTC. Protein: CASSPINPFVREAYNEQFF. The complete variable domain, with remaining parts taken from reference TRBV18 and TRBJ2-1, reads NAGVMQNPRHLVRRRGQEARLRCSPMKGHSHVYWYRQLPEEGLKFMVYLQKENIIDESGMPKERFSAEFPKEGPSILRIQQVVRGDSAAYFCASSPINPFVREAYNEQFFGPGTRLTVL.

This clone was detected only once. V gene TRBV11-3 combines with J gene TRBJ2-5; TRBD2 matches at 8 bases. The CDR3 is 16 residues long. The J segment lost 0 bases and the V segment lost 2 bases, leaving 5 bases of the junction unmatched. The V gene's germline CDR1 is SGHNT and CDR2 YENEEA. The CDR3 coding sequence is TGTGCCAGCAGCTTATTCGCGGGGGGCGACCAAGAGACCCAGTACTTC. This encodes CASSLFAGGDQETQYF.

V and J are TRBV9 and TRBJ1-2; D remains unclear. The CDR3 is 13 residues long. V was cut by 0 bases and J by 6 bases, with 9 bases left in between. Germline-derived CDR1 and CDR2 are SGDLS and YYNGEE. The CDR3: CASSVAHLHGYTF. Written as DNA, the CDR3 is TGTGCCAGCAGCGTAGCACATCTCCATGGCTACACCTTC.

This chain connects TRBV5-3 to TRBJ2-1, with 9 nucleotides matching TRBD1. TRBV5-3 is an open reading frame, and its role is uncertain. The CDR3 consists of 15 residues. Germline trimming cut 4 bases from V and 6 bases from J; bases unmatched to any gene: 8. The CDR3 sequence: CARSPGQGQANEQFF. The CDR3 DNA is TGTGCCAGAAGCCCCGGACAGGGGCAGGCCAATGAGCAGTTCTTC.

The CDR3 DNA follows: TGTGCCAGTAGTATCTCGGCAGGGGGTCAGCCCCAGCATTTT. Its protein product is CASSISAGGQPQHF. V usage is TRBV19 and J usage is TRBJ1-5, with 7 nucleotides matching TRBD1. Germline V CDR1 and CDR2: LNHDA, SQIVND (reference sequence). The CDR3 extends over 14 amino acids. J lost 6 bases, V lost 3 bases, and 5 bases had no gene match. Complete variable domain (other parts from reference TRBV19 and TRBJ1-5): DGGITQSPKYLFRKEGQNVTLSCEQNLNHDAMYWYRQDPGQGLRLIYYSQIVNDFQKGDIAEGYSVSREKKESFPLTVTSAQKNPTAFYLCASSISAGGQPQHFGDGTRLSIL.

This clone was observed a single time. The chain is built from TRBV7-9 and TRBJ2-1; 7 bases align to TRBD2. Germline values: CDR1 SEHNR, CDR2 FQNEAQ (reference sequence). The CDR3 runs 14 residues. The V segment lost 3 bases and the J segment 5 bases; nucleotides outside the gene matches: 4. The CDR3 protein is CASSFTSAHNEQFF. As DNA, the CDR3 is TGTGCCAGCAGCTTTACTAGCGCCCACAATGAGCAGTTCTTC.

This sequence joins TRBV29-1 and TRBJ2-2; 8 bases agree with TRBD1. CDR1 is SQVTM and CDR2 is ANQGSEA in the germline V gene. CDR3 length: 14 amino acids. The junction had 11 bases not matched to a gene; V was cut back by 8 bases and J by 6 bases. CDR3 DNA: TGCAGCACAAGAGGACAGGGCGACGCCGGGGAGCTGTTTTTT. Translated, it gives CSTRGQGDAGELFF.

The rearrangement joins TRBV5-1 to TRBJ1-4; D unresolved. From germline, CDR1 is SGHRS and CDR2 YFSETQ. The CDR3 covers 15 residues. The germline V and J ends were trimmed by 0 bases and 10 bases, with 16 bases remaining between them. This chain's CDR3 is CASSLVPNNAGKLFF. CDR3 in DNA: TGCGCCAGCAGCTTGGTACCAAACAACGCTGGAAAACTGTTTTTT. Full variable domain (missing parts from reference TRBV5-1 and TRBJ1-4): KAGVTQTPRYLIKTRGQQVTLSCSPISGHRSVSWYQQTPGQGLQFLFEYFSETQRNKGNFPGRFSGRQFSNSRSEMNVSTLELGDSALYLCASSLVPNNAGKLFFGSGTQLSVL.

This clone was observed a single time. This chain links TRBV27 with TRBJ1-6, with TRBD1 matching 8 bases. V lost 2 bases, J lost 7 bases, and 7 bases stayed unmatched. The CDR3 runs to 16 residues. Germline CDR1 and CDR2: MNHEY and SMNVEV (reference sequence). The CDR3 reads CASSLRTGPSNSPLHF. DNA of the CDR3: TGTGCCAGCAGTTTAAGGACAGGGCCTTCCAATTCACCCCTCCACTTT.

V is TRBV4-1 and J is TRBJ2-5; D possibly corresponds to TRBD1 (6 bases). Germline lookup yields CDR1 MGHRA and CDR2 YSYEKL. Trimming took 1 base from V and 0 from J, leaving 9 bases between them. This CDR3 has 15 residues. The CDR3 DNA is TGCGCCAGCAGCCAAGTAGGGGGACACCAAGAGACCCAGTACTTC. This sequence encodes CASSQVGGHQETQYF.

This chain joins TRBV10-1 and TRBJ1-1, with a weak D call TRBD1 (5 bases). With 4 bases removed from V and 2 bases from J, the gap between germline ends came to 17 bases. The CDR3 length is 16 residues. From germline, CDR1 is WNHNN and CDR2 SYGVQD (reference sequence). The CDR3: CASSVGGSGRNTEAFF. CDR3 sequence (DNA): TGCGCCAGCAGTGTGGGGGGATCAGGGCGCAACACTGAAGCTTTCTTT.

The rearrangement links TRBV18 to TRBJ2-7; D is unresolved. V shed 3 bases and J shed 2 bases, with 14 bases lying between them. The germline V gene has CDR1 KGHSH and CDR2 LQKENI. The CDR3 consists of 15 residues. CDR3 coding DNA: TGTGCCAGCTCACCCGTGCGTGGTGTGGCCTACGAGCAGTACTTC. Translating gives CASSPVRGVAYEQYF.

The chain has TRBV7-8 and TRBJ2-4, with 11 bases matching TRBD2. After removal of 4 bases from V and 0 bases from J, the junction contained 17 bases not matched to a gene. The CDR3 is 21 amino acids. Germline assignment: CDR1 SGHVS and CDR2 FQNEAQ. The CDR3 DNA reads TGTGCCAGCAGCTCGGAAACTAGCGGGAGAATCGGGGACCTAGCCAAAAACATTCAGTACTTC. Residues: CASSSETSGRIGDLAKNIQYF.

The chain recombines TRBV5-1 with TRBJ2-1, with 7 bases aligning to TRBD1. V lost 0 bases, J lost 2 bases, and 2 bases stayed unmatched. Germline loops: CDR1 SGHRS, CDR2 YFSETQ. This CDR3 spans 15 amino acids. For the CDR3, the DNA is TGCGCCAGCAGCTTGGGACAGGGAGCCTACAATGAGCAGTTCTTC. It codes for CASSLGQGAYNEQFF.

Worth noting for this clone: At one of its ends the junction is not consistent with the germline gene, which may arise from a read error. The chain employs TRBV19 and TRBJ2-5; a possible D gene is TRBD2 (5 bases). Germline CDR1 is LNHDA and CDR2 is SQIVND (reference sequence). The CDR3 sequence is 13 residues long. CDR3 nucleotide sequence: TGTGCCAGTAATATACGCGGGCAAGAGACCCAGTACTTC. This gives the protein CASNIRGQETQYF. The variable domain in full, completed from reference TRBV19 and TRBJ2-5, reads DGGITQSPKYLFRKEGQNVTLSCEQNLNHDAMYWYRQDPGQGLRLIYYSQIVNDFQKGDIAEGYSVSREKKESFPLTVTSAQKNPTAFYLCASNIRGQETQYFGPGTRLLVL.

The J gene is TRBJ1-5, the V gene TRBV12-3 or TRBV12-4; D not resolved. CDR3 length: 13 residues. Trimming shortened V by 3 bases and J by 6 bases, and 9 bases separated the two germline ends. In DNA, the CDR3 is TGTGCCAGCAGTTTCGCCCTCGGTCAGCCCCAGCATTTT. Translated, it gives CASSFALGQPQHF.

This clone is a singleton in its sample. V usage is TRBV9 and J usage is TRBJ1-5, with 7 bases fitting TRBD1. V was pared by 3 bases and J by 3 bases, with 3 bases of the junction left unmatched. The length of the CDR3 is 14 residues. The germline V gene encodes CDR1 SGDLS and CDR2 YYNGEE. The CDR3 reads CASSGTGNNQPQHF. CDR3 DNA sequence: TGTGCCAGCAGCGGGACAGGCAACAATCAGCCCCAGCATTTT.

J is TRBJ2-1 and V is TRBV28; D gene unclear. Germline CDR1 reads MDHEN; CDR2 reads SYDVKM. The CDR3 extends over 16 amino acids. With 2 bases removed from V and 0 bases from J, the gap between germline ends came to 11 bases. CDR3 bases: TGTGCCAGCAGTTTAGCGGCCCGAAGCTCCTACAATGAGCAGTTCTTC. Translating it yields CASSLAARSSYNEQFF.

V is TRBV19 and J is TRBJ2-5; D perhaps matches TRBD1 (6 bases). The CDR3 contains 14 residues. From germline, CDR1 is LNHDA and CDR2 SQIVND (reference sequence). Trimming removed 4 bases from V and 0 bases from J, with 9 bases in between. The CDR3 region is CASSRGDNQETQYF. In DNA form, the CDR3 reads TGTGCCAGTAGTAGAGGGGACAACCAAGAGACCCAGTACTTC.

This clone occurred once. The gene calls are TRBV27 and TRBJ2-1, with 10 bases identical to TRBD2. The V and J ends lost 6 bases and 4 bases, in that order; junction bases with no gene match: 9. The V gene's germline CDR1 is MNHEY and CDR2 SMNVEV (reference sequence). This CDR3 region has 16 residues. CDR3 coding DNA: TGTGCCAGCAGCCGATACACTAGCGGGGTTTACAATGAGCAGTTCTTC. This encodes CASSRYTSGVYNEQFF.